The 22 T cell receptor beta chains below all came from one sample that was sequenced in a study of TIL therapy for anti-PD-1-resistant metastatic lung cancer. The libraries were made with immunoSEQ v3. Produced via immunoSEQ multiplex PCR; TCRdb's table is partial and in-frame only. Among about 100,000 clones, 55% to 75% were seen once, and the ten largest hold 10% to 11%. The time point was: pre-treatment sample, taken before nivolumab and TIL therapy. Pleural nodules or supraclavicular lymph nodes made up most of the excised metastases sampled. The sequences come from tumor tissue, collected at baseline. The receptors were sampled from a person between 25 and 79 years old with non-small cell lung cancer.

The genes are TRBV9 and TRBJ2-1, with 10 bases that match TRBD2. The V and J ends lost 0 bases and 3 bases, in that order; junction bases with no gene match: 9. Germline lookup yields CDR1 SGDLS and CDR2 YYNGEE. The length of the CDR3 is 18 residues. The CDR3 reads CASSVGRLAGAYYNEQFF. For the CDR3, the DNA is TGTGCCAGCAGCGTAGGGAGGCTAGCGGGAGCCTACTACAATGAGCAGTTCTTC.

This clone was recorded once. This rearrangement joins TRBV4-2 to TRBJ1-1, with 10 bases matching TRBD1. Germline CDR1 and CDR2: LGHNA and YNFKEQ. CDR3 size: 14 residues. The V and J ends lost 5 bases and 5 bases, in that order; junction bases with no gene match: 5. Here the CDR3 DNA reads TGTGCCAGCAGCGACAGGACAGGGGGAACTGAAGCTTTCTTT. Amino acids: CASSDRTGGTEAFF.

The chain carries TRBV5-1 and TRBJ2-1; 8 positions agree with TRBD2. Germline V gene data show CDR1 as SGHRS and CDR2 as YFSETQ. Trimming cost V 4 bases and J 4 bases; bases outside gene matches: 7. The CDR3 contains 15 residues. CDR3 loop: CASSDGLAQYNEQFF. The CDR3 coding sequence is TGCGCCAGCAGCGACGGACTAGCTCAATACAATGAGCAGTTCTTC.

J is TRBJ1-2 and V is TRBV30; tentatively, D is TRBD1 (5 bases). This CDR3 has 15 amino acids. V was cut by 3 bases and J by 2 bases, with 16 bases left in between. In germline, CDR1 is GTSNPN, CDR2 SVGIG (reference sequence). The CDR3 protein is CAWSYRGATNYGYTF. The DNA for the CDR3 is TGTGCCTGGAGCTACCGAGGGGCTACCAACTATGGCTACACCTTC.

This clone was seen a few times. The chain carries TRBV30 and TRBJ1-2; D possibly corresponds to TRBD1 (6 bases). CDR1 is GTSNPN and CDR2 is SVGIG in the germline V gene (reference sequence). The CDR3 totals 14 residues. V was pared by 2 bases and J by 4 bases, with 14 bases between. CDR3 sequence (DNA): TGTGCCTGGAGTCCGGGGGCCGGGGGCTATGGCTACACCTTC. Translated, it gives CAWSPGAGGYGYTF.

This clone was counted only a few times. V usage is TRBV2 and J usage is TRBJ2-7; TRBD2 matches 9 bases. Trimming at V came to 8 bases and at J to 0 bases, leaving 17 bases not matched to a gene. This CDR3 is 18 amino acids long. Germline V gene lookup returns CDR1 SNHLY and CDR2 FYNNEI. This CDR3 is CASGGHSQASGDSYEQYF. The CDR3 DNA reads TGTGCCAGCGGAGGACACTCTCAGGCTAGCGGGGACTCCTACGAGCAGTACTTC.

The chain joins TRBV2 to TRBJ1-4; D not certain. This CDR3 region has 11 residues. CDR1 and CDR2 (germline): SNHLY, FYNNEI. V was shortened by 5 bases and J by 6 bases, with 4 bases between the two germline ends. The CDR3 coding sequence is TGTGCCAGCAGTCCTTATGAAAAACTGTTTTTT. Translated, it gives CASSPYEKLFF.

This CDR3 is CASSQGGYEQFF. The CDR3 DNA sequence: TGCGCCAGCAGCCAGGGGGGCTATGAGCAGTTCTTC. This rearrangement joins TRBV5-1 to TRBJ2-1; D is perhaps TRBD1 (7 bases). The CDR3 loop spans 12 amino acids. Germline V gene lookup returns CDR1 SGHRS and CDR2 YFSETQ. V shed 4 bases and J shed 8 bases, with 10 bases lying between them.

This chain links TRBV5-1 with TRBJ2-7; D gene uncertain. This CDR3 is built from 14 residues. The V gene's germline CDR1 is SGHRS and CDR2 YFSETQ. V lost 2 bases and J 1 base, leaving 10 bases between the germline ends. Here the CDR3 reads CASSFKIPSYEQYF. The CDR3 DNA reads as TGCGCCAGCAGCTTTAAGATCCCTTCCTACGAGCAGTACTTC.

The chain couples TRBV24-1 to TRBJ2-5, with D tentatively TRBD2 (7 bases). The CDR3 runs to 16 residues. V shed 4 bases and J shed 4 bases, with 18 bases lying between them. Looked up from germline, CDR1 is KGHDR and CDR2 is SFDVKD. The CDR3 nucleotides read TGTGCCACCAGTGAAGGGGGGGGTTTACTCCGAGAGACCCAGTACTTC. Amino acids: CATSEGGGLLRETQYF.

J is TRBJ2-1 and V is TRBV28; D is unresolved. V was cut by 8 bases and J by 2 bases, with 7 bases left in between. Per germline, CDR1 MDHEN and CDR2 SYDVKM. The CDR3 consists of 12 residues. CDR3 sequence (DNA): TGTGCCAGCTGGCGTACCTACAATGAGCAGTTCTTC. It yields the protein CASWRTYNEQFF.

This clone was observed once. This chain connects TRBV19 to TRBJ2-6; 9 bases line up with TRBD1. The CDR3 sequence is 16 residues long. V gave up 8 bases and J gave up 2 bases; unmatched junction bases: 7. Germline V gene sequence: CDR1 LNHDA, CDR2 SQIVND (reference sequence). DNA of the CDR3: TGTGCCAGTTTACCTACAGGGGGCGCTGGGGCCAACGTCCTGACTTTC. Amino acid sequence: CASLPTGGAGANVLTF.

The chain joins TRBV10-3 to TRBJ2-6, with TRBD1 identical over 11 bases. Looked up from germline, CDR1 is ENHRY and CDR2 is SYGVKD. This CDR3 comprises 17 residues. The J segment lost 2 bases and the V segment lost 4 bases, leaving 4 bases of the junction unmatched. CDR3 residues: CAISGGQGATGANVLTF. The DNA for the CDR3 is TGTGCCATCAGTGGAGGACAGGGGGCGACTGGGGCCAACGTCCTGACTTTC.

V and J are TRBV2 and TRBJ2-1; D gene uncertain. The CDR3 consists of 12 residues. Trimming stripped 0 bases from V and 7 bases from J, with 4 bases between. Germline V gives CDR1 SNHLY, CDR2 FYNNEI. The CDR3 spells CASSEAGNEQFF. The CDR3 DNA reads as TGTGCCAGCAGTGAAGCGGGGAATGAGCAGTTCTTC.

V and J are TRBV28 and TRBJ2-7, with a weak D call TRBD1 (6 bases). V dropped 5 bases and J dropped 3 bases, with 17 bases sitting between them. This CDR3 is 15 amino acids long. Germline CDR1 MDHEN, CDR2 SYDVKM. The CDR3 loop reads CASSDLGGSVYEQYF. The CDR3 bases are TGTGCCAGCAGTGACCTAGGGGGATCTGTCTACGAGCAGTACTTC.

The table lists this clone with a few counts. This chain connects TRBV3-1 (or the pseudogene TRBV3-2) to TRBJ1-5; D not certain. The CDR3 runs 13 residues. The germline V gene encodes CDR1 LGHDT and CDR2 YNNKEL (reference sequence). The germline V and J ends were trimmed by 8 bases and 4 bases, with 12 bases remaining between them. The CDR3, as DNA: TGTGCCAGCGCGGAAGCGGTTAATCAGCCCCAGCATTTT. It codes for CASAEAVNQPQHF.

This sequence joins TRBV7-2 and TRBJ2-3; 10 nucleotides align to TRBD2. CDR3 length: 15 residues. Germline CDR1 reads SGHTA; CDR2 reads FQGNSA. The V and J ends lost 2 bases and 9 bases, in that order; junction bases with no gene match: 8. CDR3 loop: CASSLTSGIGETQYF. The CDR3 bases are TGTGCCAGCAGCTTAACTAGCGGGATCGGAGAAACGCAGTATTTT. Full variable domain (missing parts from reference TRBV7-2 and TRBJ2-3): GAGVSQSPSNKVTEKGKDVELRCDPISGHTALYWYRQSLGQGLEFLIYFQGNSAPDKSGLPSDRFSAERTGGSVSTLTIQRTQQEDSAVYLCASSLTSGIGETQYFGPGTRLTVL.

The gene calls are TRBV29-1 and TRBJ2-1, with 12 bases aligning to TRBD2. Per the germline V gene, CDR1 is SQVTM and CDR2 is ANQGSEA. Germline trimming cut 7 bases from V and 3 bases from J; bases unmatched to any gene: 4. The CDR3 length is 14 residues. The CDR3 here is CSGEGLAGYNEQFF. Written as DNA, the CDR3 is TGCAGCGGAGAGGGACTAGCGGGCTACAATGAGCAGTTCTTC.

The chain uses TRBV6-2 or TRBV6-3 and TRBJ1-2; no clear D. The V and J ends lost 2 bases and 3 bases respectively, with 4 bases between them. The CDR3 length is 12 residues. Germline CDR1 and CDR2: MNHEY and SVGEGT. The CDR3 is CASSYRDYGYTF. The CDR3, as DNA: TGTGCCAGCAGTTACCGGGACTATGGCTACACCTTC.

This clone turned up a few times. The chain couples TRBV6-5 to TRBJ1-5; D uncertain. Looked up from germline, CDR1 is MNHEY and CDR2 is SVGAGI. The CDR3 is 15 residues long. V lost 0 bases to trimming and J lost 0 bases, with 6 bases between them. In DNA form, the CDR3 reads TGTGCCAGCAGTTACTCTTCAGTTAGCAATCAGCCCCAGCATTTT. It codes for CASSYSSVSNQPQHF.

J is TRBJ2-1 and V is TRBV5-1, with 11 bases fitting TRBD1. Trimming removed 4 bases from V and 4 bases from J; junction bases left unmatched: 13. This CDR3 spans 18 amino acids. In germline, CDR1 is SGHRS, CDR2 YFSETQ. The CDR3 DNA reads TGCGCCAGCAGCCCAGGACAGGGGGCTGGGGGATCTTACAATGAGCAGTTCTTC. Its translation is CASSPGQGAGGSYNEQFF. Using reference TRBV5-1 and TRBJ2-1 for the parts outside the CDR3, the full variable domain is KAGVTQTPRYLIKTRGQQVTLSCSPISGHRSVSWYQQTPGQGLQFLFEYFSETQRNKGNFPGRFSGRQFSNSRSEMNVSTLELGDSALYLCASSPGQGAGGSYNEQFFGPGTRLTVL.

The gene calls are TRBV10-1 and TRBJ2-2, with a weak D call TRBD2 (6 bases). V was trimmed by 3 bases and J by 3 bases, leaving 11 bases between them. The CDR3 has 15 amino acids. Germline V lookup: CDR1 WNHNN, CDR2 SYGVQD (reference sequence). The chain's CDR3 is CASSDPRDDTGELFF. The CDR3 nucleotides are TGCGCCAGCAGTGACCCGCGGGACGACACCGGGGAGCTGTTTTTT.